This TCR beta chain emerged from a study of T cell responses to AZD1222 COVID-19 vaccine. As for the study in general: Second doses were pooled across both intervals (about 4 or about 12 weeks).

Study-level points and caveats: Close to half of spike-specific TCRs reportedly recognize unmutated variant regions.

Method: immunoSEQ multiplex PCR; TCRdb's copy keeps in-frame clones and lacks some. This table has about 120,000 clones, approximately 88% appearing once. The V end lost 0 bases, the J end lost 2 bases, and 13 bases lay between the germline ends. The CDR3 runs 16 residues. Germline CDR1 SGHTA, CDR2 FQGNSA. Worth noting for this clone: The antigen is undetermined.

The sequence derives from an adult in good health. The input for sequencing was peripheral blood, taken on day 0 of AZD1222 vaccination. The V call is TRBV7-2, the J call TRBJ1-2; no clear D. The CDR3 spells CASSLARGVLNYGYTF. The CDR3 coding sequence is TGTGCCAGCAGCTTAGCGCGCGGGGTTCTAAACTATGGCTACACCTTC.